Listed here are 7 T cell receptor beta chains from one sample, sequenced in a study of blood T cell repertoires in COVID-19. Profiled with immunoSEQ multiplex PCR; TCRdb holds only in-frame clones, not every one. In the table there are about 140,000 clones, about 80% of which are singletons. The sequenced sample was peripheral blood. The source is a man aged 45-65 years with acute or convalescent COVID-19.

J is TRBJ1-6 and V is TRBV27; the match to TRBD1 covers 7 bases. Germline trimming cut 5 bases from V and 8 bases from J; bases unmatched to any gene: 6. CDR3 length: 14 residues. Germline assignment: CDR1 MNHEY and CDR2 SMNVEV (reference sequence). This CDR3 reads CASSIFRGDSPLHF. The DNA of the CDR3 is TGTGCCAGCAGTATCTTCAGGGGGGATTCACCCCTCCACTTT.

The chain joins TRBV10-1 to TRBJ2-2; no definite D call. Germline V gene data show CDR1 as WNHNN and CDR2 as SYGVQD (reference sequence). This CDR3 has 13 residues. With 6 bases removed from V and 2 bases from J, the gap between germline ends came to 7 bases. The CDR3: CASSDFNTGELFF. The CDR3 bases are TGCGCCAGCAGCGACTTCAACACCGGGGAGCTGTTTTTT.

The chain joins TRBV2 to TRBJ1-1; 8 bases are shared with TRBD1. V dropped 4 bases and J dropped 4; count of bases not matched to a gene: 2. Germline values: CDR1 SNHLY, CDR2 FYNNEI. The CDR3 has 13 residues. The CDR3 nucleotides are TGTGCCAGCAGTGGGGACAGGCCCACTGAAGCTTTCTTT. It specifies CASSGDRPTEAFF.

This chain joins TRBV9 and TRBJ1-6, with D unresolved. Germline assignment: CDR1 SGDLS and CDR2 YYNGEE. There are 15 residues in the CDR3. V was cut by 6 bases and J by 4 bases, with 14 bases left in between. The CDR3 region is CASTLAAEYNSPLHF. The DNA for the CDR3 is TGTGCCAGCACCCTGGCGGCAGAGTATAATTCACCCCTCCACTTT.

V and J are TRBV6-1 and TRBJ2-2, with D hard to call. Trimming took 1 base from V and 4 from J, leaving 10 bases between them. Germline CDR1 is MNHNS and CDR2 is SASEGT. The CDR3 covers 15 residues. The CDR3 bases are TGTGCCAGCAGTGAAGGTCCAAAGCTCACCGGGGAGCTGTTTTTT. Its protein product is CASSEGPKLTGELFF.

V and J are TRBV6-4 and TRBJ1-2; D uncertain. This CDR3 is 15 amino acids long. CDR1 is MRHNA and CDR2 is SNTAGT in the germline V gene. V lost 2 bases, J lost 3 bases, and 13 bases lay in between. The CDR3 DNA reads TGTGCCAGCAGTGACGAAGGACGCGGGGACTATGGCTACACCTTC. It codes for CASSDEGRGDYGYTF.

The chain's CDR3 is CALGGDSYNEQFF. The CDR3 DNA reads as TGTGCCTTAGGAGGGGACTCCTACAATGAGCAGTTCTTC. The chain joins TRBV27 to TRBJ2-1; D perhaps matches TRBD2 (6 bases). Trimming removed 11 bases at V and 0 bases at J, with 11 bases between. Germline CDR1 and CDR2: MNHEY and SMNVEV (reference sequence). The CDR3 length is 13 residues.